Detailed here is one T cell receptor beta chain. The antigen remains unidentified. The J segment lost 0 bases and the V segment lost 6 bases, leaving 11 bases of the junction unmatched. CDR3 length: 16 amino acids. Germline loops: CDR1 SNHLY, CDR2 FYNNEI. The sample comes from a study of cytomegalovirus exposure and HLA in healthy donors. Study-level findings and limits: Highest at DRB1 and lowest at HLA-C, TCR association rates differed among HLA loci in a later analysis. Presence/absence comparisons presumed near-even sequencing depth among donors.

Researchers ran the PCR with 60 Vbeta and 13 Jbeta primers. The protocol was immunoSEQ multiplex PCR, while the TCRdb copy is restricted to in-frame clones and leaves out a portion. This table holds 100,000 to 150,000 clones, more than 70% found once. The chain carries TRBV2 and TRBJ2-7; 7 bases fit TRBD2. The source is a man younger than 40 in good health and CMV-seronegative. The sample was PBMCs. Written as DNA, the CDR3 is TGTGCCAGCAGGGGCCCCCCCGGGGACTACTCCTACGAGCAGTACTTC. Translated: CASRGPPGDYSYEQYF.